The 21 T cell receptor beta chains reported below all come from one sample, sequenced in a study of blood T cell repertoires in COVID-19. Some clones are missing from TCRdb's copy, which holds only in-frame ones; the method was immunoSEQ multiplex PCR. The data hold 150,000 to 200,000 clones, with around 84% observed a single time. The sample taken for sequencing was peripheral blood. Receptor source: a woman older than 75 with acute or convalescent COVID-19.

This chain uses TRBV5-4 with TRBJ2-1, with TRBD2 identical over 11 bases. The V and J ends lost 0 bases and 5 bases, in that order; junction bases with no gene match: 1. This CDR3 has 15 amino acids. Germline V gene sequence: CDR1 SGHNT, CDR2 YYREEE (reference sequence). CDR3 sequence (DNA): TGTGCCAGCAGCTTGGGACTAGCGGGAAACAATGAGCAGTTCTTC. Translating it yields CASSLGLAGNNEQFF.

This clone was found once. The chain is built from TRBV11-3 and TRBJ2-2; 8 nucleotides align to TRBD2. The CDR3 sequence is 18 residues long. Trimming removed 5 bases from V and 4 bases from J; junction bases left unmatched: 15. Germline CDR1 reads SGHNT; CDR2 reads YENEEA. CDR3 residues: CASSGRVLGGGFTGELFF. The CDR3 coding sequence is TGTGCCAGCAGCGGCCGGGTACTAGGCGGGGGGTTCACCGGGGAGCTGTTTTTT.

The chain uses TRBV7-6 and TRBJ2-1; 8 positions match TRBD2. Germline V CDR1 and CDR2: SGHVS, FNYEAQ. V shed 6 bases and J 5 bases; nucleotides not matched to a gene: 12. The length of the CDR3 is 16 residues. The chain's CDR3 is CASRAGFGLANNEQFF. The DNA of the CDR3 is TGTGCCAGCAGGGCCGGTTTTGGACTAGCAAACAATGAGCAGTTCTTC.

The chain recombines TRBV7-2 with TRBJ2-7; D is undetermined. Trimming cost V 5 bases and J 1 base, with 12 bases left between them. The CDR3 covers 14 residues. Germline loops: CDR1 SGHTA, CDR2 FQGNSA. CDR3 DNA: TGTGCCAGCAGCCAAGCCCTTTCTTCCTACGAGCAGTACTTC. It codes for CASSQALSSYEQYF.

The chain is built from TRBV19 and TRBJ2-7; no clear D gene. Trimming took off 4 bases at V and 3 bases at J, with 16 bases between the two ends. CDR3 length: 15 residues. Germline V gene sequence: CDR1 LNHDA, CDR2 SQIVND (reference sequence). In DNA, the CDR3 is TGTGCCAGTAGTAGGCTAGGCGGCGCCAACTACGAGCAGTACTTC. It is translated as CASSRLGGANYEQYF.

This clone has just a few counts. V gene TRBV21-1 combines with J gene TRBJ1-2. TRBV21-1 corresponds to a pseudogene. The CDR3 covers 13 residues. CDR3 in amino acids: CARRDAAYYGYTF. The CDR3 DNA reads as TGTGCCAGGCGGGACGCTGCCTACTATGGCTACACCTTC.

The rearrangement joins TRBV19 to TRBJ1-1; no clear D. The V end was cut by 4 bases, the J end by 5 bases, with 8 bases between. The CDR3 is 12 residues long. From germline, CDR1 is LNHDA and CDR2 SQIVND (reference sequence). This CDR3 is CASSRRGTEAFF. CDR3 nucleotide sequence: TGTGCCAGTAGTAGACGGGGAACTGAAGCTTTCTTT.

The chain uses TRBV7-2 and TRBJ2-7, with 7 bases that match TRBD2. CDR3 length: 15 residues. V dropped 6 bases and J dropped 0; count of bases not matched to a gene: 8. CDR1 is SGHTA and CDR2 is FQGNSA in the germline V gene. This CDR3 is CASSLTSVNSYEQYF. The CDR3 DNA reads as TGTGCCAGCAGTCTTACTAGCGTCAACTCCTACGAGCAGTACTTC.

The chain recombines TRBV10-2 with TRBJ2-1; TRBD2 matches 10 bases. J gave up 12 bases and V 8 bases, and 10 bases lay outside the gene matches. The CDR3 contains 13 residues. The germline gives CDR1 WSHSY, CDR2 SAAADI. This chain's CDR3 is CASETGTSVVQFF. In nucleotides, the CDR3 is TGCGCCAGCGAAACCGGGACTAGCGTTGTGCAGTTCTTC.

This clone was picked up a small number of times. This chain joins TRBV5-6 and TRBJ1-2; 9 positions match TRBD1. Trimming took 4 bases from V and 13 from J; bases not matched to a gene: 5. The V gene's germline CDR1 is SGHDT and CDR2 YYEEEE. The CDR3 sequence is 11 residues long. CDR3 amino acids: CASSLGQGSTF. DNA of the CDR3: TGTGCCAGCAGCCTGGGACAGGGATCCACCTTC. The full variable domain, rest sourced from reference TRBV5-6 and TRBJ1-2, is DAGVTQSPTHLIKTRGQQVTLRCSPKSGHDTVSWYQQALGQGPQFIFQYYEEEERQRGNFPDRFSGHQFPNYSSELNVNALLLGDSALYLCASSLGQGSTFGSGTRLTVV.

V is TRBV5-1 and J is TRBJ2-7, with 7 bases fitting TRBD1. In germline, CDR1 is SGHRS, CDR2 YFSETQ. Losses at the gene ends were 4 bases for V and 3 bases for J; bases not matched to a gene: 7. The CDR3 sequence is 14 residues long. CDR3 in amino acids: CASSQMTGRYEQYF. The CDR3 bases are TGCGCCAGCAGCCAGATGACAGGGCGCTACGAGCAGTACTTC.

This chain joins TRBV6-5 and TRBJ2-7; 10 bases map to TRBD1. V was clipped by 8 bases and J by 2 bases; unmatched bases: 6. CDR3 length: 14 residues. Germline-derived CDR1 and CDR2 are MNHEY and SVGAGI. As DNA, the CDR3 is TGTGCCAGCCGCCAGGGACAGGGGCCCTACGAGCAGTACTTC. The encoded protein is CASRQGQGPYEQYF.

This sequence joins TRBV6-1 and TRBJ1-6; tentative D call: TRBD1 (5 bases). V lost 7 bases and J lost 4, with 20 bases in between. Germline values: CDR1 MNHNS, CDR2 SASEGT. CDR3 size: 17 residues. CDR3 amino acids: CASTEASGVDYNSPLHF. The CDR3 DNA sequence: TGTGCCAGCACTGAGGCGTCGGGGGTAGATTATAATTCACCCCTCCACTTT.

The chain couples TRBV18 to TRBJ2-6; D possibly corresponds to TRBD1 (5 bases). This CDR3 has 20 amino acids. The V and J ends lost 4 bases and 0 bases respectively, with 22 bases between them. The V gene's germline CDR1 is KGHSH and CDR2 LQKENI. The chain's CDR3 is CASSLLPRGQTSSGANVLTF. Here the CDR3 DNA reads TGTGCCAGCTCACTTTTACCTAGAGGACAAACGAGCTCTGGGGCCAACGTCCTGACTTTC.

The chain couples TRBV10-3 to TRBJ1-2; 7 positions match TRBD1. CDR3 length: 13 amino acids. Germline V gives CDR1 ENHRY, CDR2 SYGVKD. The ends lost 0 bases at V and 10 bases at J; junction bases unmatched: 5. The CDR3 protein is CAISESPGTAYTF. CDR3 nucleotides: TGTGCCATCAGTGAGTCCCCGGGGACAGCCTACACCTTC.

The chain combines TRBV30 with TRBJ2-3, with D possibly TRBD2 on 6 matching bases. In germline, CDR1 is GTSNPN, CDR2 SVGIG (reference sequence). This CDR3 spans 14 amino acids. V was trimmed by 2 bases and J by 3 bases, leaving 12 bases between them. The CDR3 spells CAWSPAGTTDTQYF. The DNA of the CDR3 is TGTGCCTGGAGTCCCGCCGGGACTACAGATACGCAGTATTTT.

This clone appeared a few times. The V and J genes are TRBV11-2 and TRBJ2-5; 9 bases line up with TRBD1. The germline gives CDR1 SGHAT, CDR2 FQNNGV. The length of the CDR3 is 14 residues. V lost 4 bases, J lost 5 bases, and 5 bases stayed unmatched. CDR3 sequence reads: CASSSGTGLETQYF. As DNA, the CDR3 is TGTGCCAGCAGCTCGGGGACAGGGCTGGAGACCCAGTACTTC.

About this clone: The junction and the germline gene differ at one end; a read error may be behind it. This chain's CDR3 is CASSQDLLQVWDF. In nucleotides, the CDR3 is TGTGCCAGCAGCCAAGATTTATTGCAGGTATGGGACTTC. The V call is TRBV3-1 (or the pseudogene TRBV3-2), the J call TRBJ2-7; D unclear. Germline values: CDR1 LGHDT, CDR2 YNNKEL (reference sequence). This CDR3 is 13 amino acids long.

CDR3 in DNA: TGTGCCTGGAGTGGGAAACCGGGACAGGGGAACTATGGCTACACCTTC. It encodes CAWSGKPGQGNYGYTF. The V and J genes are TRBV30 and TRBJ1-2; 10 bases fit TRBD1. Unmatched junction bases numbered 7, after V lost 1 base and J lost 2 bases. Germline CDR1 and CDR2: GTSNPN and SVGIG (reference sequence). The CDR3 contains 16 residues. The complete variable domain, with remaining parts taken from reference TRBV30 and TRBJ1-2, reads SQTIHQWPATLVQPVGSPLSLECTVEGTSNPNLYWYRQAAGRGLQLLFYSVGIGQISSEVPQNLSASRPQDRQFILSSKKLLLSDSGFYLCAWSGKPGQGNYGYTFGSGTRLTVV.

This sequence joins TRBV2 and TRBJ1-5; tentatively, D is TRBD1 (6 bases). V lost 4 bases, J lost 3 bases, and 10 bases lay in between. This CDR3 has 14 amino acids. Germline CDR1 and CDR2: SNHLY and FYNNEI. The CDR3 reads CASSGTAINQPQHF. The CDR3 DNA is TGTGCCAGCAGTGGGACAGCTATCAATCAGCCCCAGCATTTT. Combining the CDR3 with reference TRBV2 and TRBJ1-5 gives the whole variable domain EPEVTQTPSHQVTQMGQEVILRCVPISNHLYFYWYRQILGQKVEFLVSFYNNEISEKSEIFDDQFSVERPDGSNFTLKIRSTKLEDSAMYFCASSGTAINQPQHFGDGTRLSIL.

The chain uses TRBV28 and TRBJ1-5; D unresolved. The CDR3 loop spans 15 amino acids. The germline V gene has CDR1 MDHEN and CDR2 SYDVKM. V shed 3 bases and J shed 1 base, with 10 bases lying between them. The CDR3 loop is CASSFAGSSNQPQHF. CDR3 DNA: TGTGCCAGCAGTTTTGCAGGAAGCAGCAATCAGCCCCAGCATTTT.